A single sample is the source of the 18 T cell receptor beta chains below, sequenced in a study of OX40 agonist ivuxolimab in advanced cancers. Only in-frame clones appear in the TCRdb table, and some are missing; sequencing was by immunoSEQ multiplex PCR. The profile shows about 67,000 clones, 80% to 90% of them singletons. This sample comprised CD4+ or CD8+ T cells sorted from blood, obtained in a trial of the OX40 agonist ivuxolimab. The origin of the receptors is an adult with an advanced solid tumor such as melanoma, head and neck, liver or kidney cancer.

This clone appeared once. The chain couples TRBV19 to TRBJ2-3; 10 nucleotides align to TRBD1. The CDR3 sequence is 16 residues long. V was pared by 0 bases and J by 5 bases, with 5 bases of the junction left unmatched. Germline V CDR1 and CDR2: LNHDA, SQIVND (reference sequence). This CDR3 is CASSIDGTGAGDTQYF. In DNA, the CDR3 is TGTGCCAGTAGTATAGACGGGACAGGGGCGGGAGATACGCAGTATTTT.

The rearrangement links TRBV30 to TRBJ2-5; D may correspond to TRBD1 or TRBD2 (5 bases each). Trimming removed 5 bases at V and 11 bases at J, with 27 bases between. The germline gives CDR1 GTSNPN, CDR2 SVGIG (reference sequence). This CDR3 has 15 residues. CDR3 nucleotide sequence: TGTGCCTGGGGCCAAGCCGGGACGCAGGCGCTAGAGCAGTACTTC. It encodes CAWGQAGTQALEQYF.

This clone was counted a single time. CDR3 nucleotides: TGCGCCAGCAGTGGCCAGTTGCAGGGGAACACCGGGGAGCTGTTTTTT. This translates into CASSGQLQGNTGELFF. This sequence joins TRBV10-2 and TRBJ2-2, with a possible D match to TRBD1 (5 bases). The germline V and J ends were trimmed by 4 bases and 1 base, with 13 bases remaining between them. CDR1 and CDR2 (germline): WSHSY, SAAADI. The CDR3 extends over 16 amino acids.

The chain uses TRBV7-3 and TRBJ2-1; D might be TRBD2 (6 bases). V was cut by 5 bases and J by 7 bases, with 15 bases left in between. The germline gives CDR1 SGHTA, CDR2 FQGTGA. This CDR3 is built from 14 residues. The CDR3 sequence is CASSPAGGNNEQFF. CDR3 bases: TGTGCCAGCAGCCCGGCTGGGGGGAATAATGAGCAGTTCTTC.

V gene TRBV7-2 combines with J gene TRBJ1-5; a possible D gene is TRBD1 (5 bases). The CDR3 extends over 15 amino acids. Germline assignment: CDR1 SGHTA and CDR2 FQGNSA. V lost 1 base, J lost 1 base, and 8 bases lay in between. The chain's CDR3 is CASSLVWGSNQPQHF. CDR3 DNA sequence: TGTGCCAGCAGCTTAGTGTGGGGGAGCAATCAGCCCCAGCATTTT.

The chain links TRBV19 to TRBJ1-5; no reliable D call. V was clipped by 7 bases and J by 6 bases, with 13 bases between them. The CDR3 spans 13 residues. Germline V CDR1 and CDR2: LNHDA, SQIVND (reference sequence). The CDR3 sequence is CASTPSVLQPQHF. Here the CDR3 DNA reads TGTGCCAGTACCCCTAGTGTGCTTCAGCCCCAGCATTTT.

This sequence joins TRBV10-3 and TRBJ2-3; D call uncertain. This CDR3 is built from 13 residues. Germline CDR1 is ENHRY and CDR2 is SYGVKD. V lost 2 bases, J lost 6 bases, and 9 bases lay in between. CDR3 residues: CAISETERDTQYF. CDR3 nucleotides: TGTGCCATCAGTGAGACAGAGAGGGATACGCAGTATTTT.

This clone was recorded a few times. CDR3 bases: TGTGCCAGCAACGAACAGGGCGTAGACTATGGCTACACCTTC. It is translated as CASNEQGVDYGYTF. J is TRBJ1-2 and V is TRBV5-6; maybe TRBD1 (6 bases). Germline V gives CDR1 SGHDT, CDR2 YYEEEE. The CDR3 length is 14 residues. Trimming removed 6 bases at V and 3 bases at J, with 15 bases between.

This clone was seen more than once but under ten times. The chain recombines TRBV6-4 with TRBJ1-2; 9 bases are shared with TRBD1. This CDR3 contains 16 residues. V trimming: 0 bases; J trimming: 8 bases; junction bases outside the gene matches: 10. CDR1 MRHNA and CDR2 SNTAGT come from the germline V gene. The CDR3, as DNA: TGTGCCAGCAGTGACTCGTTTTCCCGGACAGGGGAAGGCTACACCTTC. It codes for CASSDSFSRTGEGYTF.

The chain links TRBV20-1 to TRBJ2-7; 8 bases are a match to TRBD2. The CDR3 loop spans 11 amino acids. Germline-derived CDR1 and CDR2 are DFQATT and SNEGSKA (reference sequence). In DNA, the CDR3 is TGCAGCGGGGGGGGACTCTACGAGCAGTACTTC. This encodes CSGGGLYEQYF.

This chain connects TRBV2 to TRBJ2-5; D gene ambiguous. In germline, CDR1 is SNHLY, CDR2 FYNNEI. Trimming stripped 3 bases from V and 5 bases from J, with 7 bases between. The CDR3 runs to 12 residues. The CDR3 coding sequence is TGTGCCAGCAGTGACAGCCCGGAGACCCAGTACTTC. Amino acid sequence: CASSDSPETQYF.

This chain joins TRBV7-3 and TRBJ2-3; D perhaps matches TRBD2 (5 bases). The germline CDR1 and CDR2 sequences are SGHTA and FQGTGA. V gave up 2 bases and J gave up 5 bases, with 11 bases separating them. This CDR3 has 14 amino acids. CDR3 sequence: CASSLGVRGDTQYF. DNA for the CDR3: TGTGCCAGCAGCTTAGGAGTACGGGGAGATACGCAGTATTTT.

The chain carries TRBV5-1 and TRBJ1-1; TRBD1 is a possible D gene (5 bases). Between the trimmed V and J ends, which lost 3 bases and 0 bases, there was a span of 15 bases. There are 16 residues in the CDR3. Germline CDR1 and CDR2: SGHRS and YFSETQ. Here the CDR3 reads CASSSRAGPMNTEAFF. The CDR3 coding sequence is TGCGCCAGCAGCTCCCGAGCGGGGCCGATGAACACTGAAGCTTTCTTT.

This chain uses TRBV7-2 with TRBJ2-5; no definite D call. V lost 3 bases and J 5 bases, leaving 10 bases between the germline ends. The CDR3 covers 13 residues. Germline assignment: CDR1 SGHTA and CDR2 FQGNSA. CDR3 residues: CASSFGPTETQYF. The CDR3 DNA sequence: TGTGCCAGCAGCTTCGGACCCACCGAGACCCAGTACTTC.

This chain joins TRBV5-1 and TRBJ2-2, with 7 bases fitting TRBD1. In germline, CDR1 is SGHRS, CDR2 YFSETQ. Trimming removed 6 bases from V and 5 bases from J; junction bases left unmatched: 4. This CDR3 is 13 amino acids long. The CDR3 here is CASNYRGTGELFF. DNA of the CDR3: TGCGCCAGCAATTACAGGGGAACCGGGGAGCTGTTTTTT.

The chain carries TRBV19 and TRBJ2-1, with D tentatively TRBD2 (6 bases). Per the germline V gene, CDR1 is LNHDA and CDR2 is SQIVND (reference sequence). The CDR3 has 14 residues. Trimming pared 4 bases from V and 8 bases from J, leaving 15 bases between. CDR3 sequence (DNA): TGTGCCAGTAGTACCCTTAGCGGCCTGGATGAGCAGTTCTTC. Translation: CASSTLSGLDEQFF.

The genes are TRBV7-2 and TRBJ2-5; TRBD1 might be the D (6 bases). The CDR3 extends over 14 amino acids. CDR1 is SGHTA and CDR2 is FQGNSA in the germline V gene. Trimming stripped 2 bases from V and 10 bases from J, with 17 bases between. The CDR3 spells CASSLTASGVGQYF. CDR3 bases: TGTGCCAGCAGCTTAACGGCCTCAGGGGTGGGCCAGTACTTC. Together with reference TRBV7-2 and TRBJ2-5, the CDR3 gives the full variable domain: GAGVSQSPSNKVTEKGKDVELRCDPISGHTALYWYRQSLGQGLEFLIYFQGNSAPDKSGLPSDRFSAERTGGSVSTLTIQRTQQEDSAVYLCASSLTASGVGQYFGPGTRLLVL.

The chain links TRBV6-1 to TRBJ1-2; 8 nucleotides match TRBD1. The junction had 12 bases not matched to a gene; V was cut back by 2 bases and J by 7 bases. The CDR3 is 16 residues long. Germline CDR1 is MNHNS and CDR2 is SASEGT. The CDR3 here is CASSERLGRGQGGYTF. DNA for the CDR3: TGTGCCAGCAGTGAACGACTGGGCAGGGGGCAAGGTGGCTACACCTTC.